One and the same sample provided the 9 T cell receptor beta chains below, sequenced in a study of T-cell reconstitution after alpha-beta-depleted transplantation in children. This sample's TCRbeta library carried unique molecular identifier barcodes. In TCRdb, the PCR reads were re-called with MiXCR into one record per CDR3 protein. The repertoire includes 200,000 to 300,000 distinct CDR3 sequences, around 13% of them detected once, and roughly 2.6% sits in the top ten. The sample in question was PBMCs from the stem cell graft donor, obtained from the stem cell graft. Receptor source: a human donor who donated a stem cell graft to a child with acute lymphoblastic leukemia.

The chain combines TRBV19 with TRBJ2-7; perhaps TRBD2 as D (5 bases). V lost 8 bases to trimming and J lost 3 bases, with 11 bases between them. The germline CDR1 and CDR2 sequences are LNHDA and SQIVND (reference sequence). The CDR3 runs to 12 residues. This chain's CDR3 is CASADGDYEQYF. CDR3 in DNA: TGTGCCAGTGCGGACGGGGACTACGAGCAGTACTTC. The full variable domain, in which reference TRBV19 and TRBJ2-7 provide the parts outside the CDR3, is DGGITQSPKYLFRKEGQNVTLSCEQNLNHDAMYWYRQDPGQGLRLIYYSQIVNDFQKGDIAEGYSVSREKKESFPLTVTSAQKNPTAFYLCASADGDYEQYFGPGTRLTVT.

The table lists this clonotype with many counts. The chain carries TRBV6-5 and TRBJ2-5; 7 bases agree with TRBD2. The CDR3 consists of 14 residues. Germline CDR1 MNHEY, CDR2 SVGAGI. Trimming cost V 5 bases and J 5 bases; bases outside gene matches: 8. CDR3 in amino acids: CASSTSGGSETQYF. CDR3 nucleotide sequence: TGTGCCAGCAGTACCTCGGGCGGGAGTGAGACCCAGTACTTC.

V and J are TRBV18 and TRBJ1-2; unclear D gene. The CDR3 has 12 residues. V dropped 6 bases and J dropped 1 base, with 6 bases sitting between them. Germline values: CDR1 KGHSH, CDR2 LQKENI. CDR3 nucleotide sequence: TGTGCCAGCTCCGATAATAACTATGGCTACACCTTC. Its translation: CASSDNNYGYTF. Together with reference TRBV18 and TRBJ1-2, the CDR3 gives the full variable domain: NAGVMQNPRHLVRRRGQEARLRCSPMKGHSHVYWYRQLPEEGLKFMVYLQKENIIDESGMPKERFSAEFPKEGPSILRIQQVVRGDSAAYFCASSDNNYGYTFGSGTRLTVV.

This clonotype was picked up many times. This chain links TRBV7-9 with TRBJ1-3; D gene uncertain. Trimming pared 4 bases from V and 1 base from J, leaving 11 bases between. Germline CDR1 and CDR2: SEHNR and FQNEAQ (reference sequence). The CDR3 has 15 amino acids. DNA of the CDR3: TGTGCCAGCAGCTCACAGCTAGAATCTGGAAACACCATATATTTT. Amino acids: CASSSQLESGNTIYF.

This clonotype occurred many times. CDR3 region: CAIRDRGSGANVLTF. In DNA, the CDR3 is TGTGCCATCCGGGACAGGGGGTCAGGGGCCAACGTCCTGACTTTC. The chain couples TRBV27 to TRBJ2-6; 11 positions match TRBD1. Germline CDR1 reads MNHEY; CDR2 reads SMNVEV (reference sequence). The trim removed 10 bases at V and 4 bases at J, leaving 6 bases unmatched. The CDR3 totals 15 residues.

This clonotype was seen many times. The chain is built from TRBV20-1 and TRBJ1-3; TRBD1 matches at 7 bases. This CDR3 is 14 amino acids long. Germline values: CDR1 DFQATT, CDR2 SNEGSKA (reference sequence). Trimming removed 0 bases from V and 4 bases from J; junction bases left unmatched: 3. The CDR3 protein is CSAREGTEGNTIYF. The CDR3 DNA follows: TGCAGTGCTAGAGAAGGGACAGAGGGAAACACCATATATTTT.

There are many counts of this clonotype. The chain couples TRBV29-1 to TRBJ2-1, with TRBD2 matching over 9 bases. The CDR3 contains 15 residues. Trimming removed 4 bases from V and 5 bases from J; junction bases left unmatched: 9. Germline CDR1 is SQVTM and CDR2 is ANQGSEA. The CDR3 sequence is CSVGPRAGGHNEQFF. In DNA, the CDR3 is TGCAGCGTTGGTCCCCGAGCGGGAGGCCACAATGAGCAGTTCTTC.

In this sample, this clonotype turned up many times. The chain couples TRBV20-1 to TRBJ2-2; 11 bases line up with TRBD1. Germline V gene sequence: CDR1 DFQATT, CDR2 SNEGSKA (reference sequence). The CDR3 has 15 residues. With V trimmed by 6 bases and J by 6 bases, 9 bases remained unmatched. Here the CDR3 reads CSATRTGGGSGELFF. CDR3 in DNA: TGCAGTGCCACCAGGACAGGGGGCGGGTCCGGGGAGCTGTTTTTT.

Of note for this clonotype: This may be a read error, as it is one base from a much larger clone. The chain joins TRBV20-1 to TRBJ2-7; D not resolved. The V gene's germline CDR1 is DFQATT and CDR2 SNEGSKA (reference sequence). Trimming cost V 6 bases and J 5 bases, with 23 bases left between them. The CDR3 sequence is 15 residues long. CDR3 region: CSASIGPQASDEQYF. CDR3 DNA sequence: TGCAGTGCCAGTATTGGTCCCCAGGCATCGGACGAGCAGTACTTC.